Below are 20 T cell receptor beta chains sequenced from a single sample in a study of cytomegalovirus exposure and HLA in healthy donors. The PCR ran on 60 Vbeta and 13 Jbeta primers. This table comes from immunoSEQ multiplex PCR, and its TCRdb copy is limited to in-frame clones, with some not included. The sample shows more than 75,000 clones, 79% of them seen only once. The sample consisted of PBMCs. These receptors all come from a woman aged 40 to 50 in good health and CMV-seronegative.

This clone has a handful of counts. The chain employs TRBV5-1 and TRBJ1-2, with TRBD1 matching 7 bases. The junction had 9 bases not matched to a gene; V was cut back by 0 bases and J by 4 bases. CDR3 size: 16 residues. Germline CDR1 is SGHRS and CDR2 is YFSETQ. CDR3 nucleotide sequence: TGCGCCAGCAGCTTGGGGGCCGGGACAGAAACCTATGGCTACACCTTC. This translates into CASSLGAGTETYGYTF.

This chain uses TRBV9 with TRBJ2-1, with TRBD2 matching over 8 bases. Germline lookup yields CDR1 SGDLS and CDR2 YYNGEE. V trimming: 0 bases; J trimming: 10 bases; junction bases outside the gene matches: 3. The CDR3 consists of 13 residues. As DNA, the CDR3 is TGTGCCAGCAGCGTAGGCGGGGGGATCGAGCAGTTCTTC. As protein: CASSVGGGIEQFF. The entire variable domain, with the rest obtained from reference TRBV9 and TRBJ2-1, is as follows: DSGVTQTPKHLITATGQRVTLRCSPRSGDLSVYWYQQSLDQGLQFLIQYYNGEERAKGNILERFSAQQFPDLHSELNLSSLELGDSALYFCASSVGGGIEQFFGPGTRLTVL.

The CDR3 nucleotides read TGCGCCAGCAGCTCGCAGAGGCACTACGAGCAGTACTTC. Its protein product is CASSSQRHYEQYF. The J gene is TRBJ2-7, the V gene TRBV4-3; the D is unclear. Trimming shortened V by 5 bases and J by 3 bases, and 11 bases separated the two germline ends. In germline, CDR1 is LGHNA, CDR2 YSLEER. This CDR3 region has 13 residues.

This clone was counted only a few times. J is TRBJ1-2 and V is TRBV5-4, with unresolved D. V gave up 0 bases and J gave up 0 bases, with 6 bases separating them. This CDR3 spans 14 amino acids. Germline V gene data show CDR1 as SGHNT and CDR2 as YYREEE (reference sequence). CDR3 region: CASSLGEANYGYTF. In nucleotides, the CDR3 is TGTGCCAGCAGCTTGGGGGAGGCTAACTATGGCTACACCTTC. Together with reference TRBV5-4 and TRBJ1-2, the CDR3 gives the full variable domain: ETGVTQSPTHLIKTRGQQVTLRCSSQSGHNTVSWYQQALGQGPQFIFQYYREEENGRGNFPPRFSGLQFPNYSSELNVNALELDDSALYLCASSLGEANYGYTFGSGTRLTVV.

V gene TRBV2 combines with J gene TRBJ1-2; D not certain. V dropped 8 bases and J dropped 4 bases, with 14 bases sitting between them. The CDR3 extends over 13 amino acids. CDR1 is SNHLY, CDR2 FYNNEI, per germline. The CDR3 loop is CASVGRRSYGYTF. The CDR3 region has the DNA TGTGCCAGCGTCGGCAGGCGAAGCTATGGCTACACCTTC.

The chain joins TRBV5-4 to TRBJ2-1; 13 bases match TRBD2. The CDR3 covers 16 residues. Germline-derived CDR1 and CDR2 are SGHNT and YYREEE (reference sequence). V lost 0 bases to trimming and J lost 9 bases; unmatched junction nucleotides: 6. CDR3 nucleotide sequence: TGTGCCAGCAGCTTGGGTGGGACTAGCGGGGCTGGTGAGCAGTTCTTC. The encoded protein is CASSLGGTSGAGEQFF.

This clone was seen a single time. This CDR3 reads CASKTGGAGNEQFF. CDR3 nucleotide sequence: TGTGCCAGCAAGACAGGGGGCGCGGGGAATGAGCAGTTCTTC. The chain uses TRBV6-1 and TRBJ2-1; 10 bases map to TRBD1. V dropped 7 bases and J dropped 7; count of bases not matched to a gene: 7. Germline CDR1 is MNHNS and CDR2 is SASEGT. The CDR3 has 14 residues.

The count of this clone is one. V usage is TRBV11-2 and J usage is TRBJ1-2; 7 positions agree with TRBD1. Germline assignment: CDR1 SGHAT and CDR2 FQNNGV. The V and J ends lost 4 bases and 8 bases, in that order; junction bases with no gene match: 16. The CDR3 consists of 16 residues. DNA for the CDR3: TGTGCCAGCAGCTCAATTACTACCGACAGGGCGAGGGGCTACACCTTC. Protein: CASSSITTDRARGYTF.

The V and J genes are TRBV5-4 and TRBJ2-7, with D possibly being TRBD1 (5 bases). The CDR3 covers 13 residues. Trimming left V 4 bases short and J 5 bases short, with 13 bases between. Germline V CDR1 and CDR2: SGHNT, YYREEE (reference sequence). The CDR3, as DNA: TGTGCCAGCAGCCGGACAAAAGGGAACGAGCAGTACTTC. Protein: CASSRTKGNEQYF. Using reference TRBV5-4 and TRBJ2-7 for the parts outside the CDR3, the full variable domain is ETGVTQSPTHLIKTRGQQVTLRCSSQSGHNTVSWYQQALGQGPQFIFQYYREEENGRGNFPPRFSGLQFPNYSSELNVNALELDDSALYLCASSRTKGNEQYFGPGTRLTVT.

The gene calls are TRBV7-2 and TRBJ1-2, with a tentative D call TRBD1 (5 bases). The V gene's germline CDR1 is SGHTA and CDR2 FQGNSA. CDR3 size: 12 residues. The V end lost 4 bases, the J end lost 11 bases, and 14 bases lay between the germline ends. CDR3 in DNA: TGTGCCAGCAGCTCCGACAGTGTCAGGTACACCTTC. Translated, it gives CASSSDSVRYTF.

CDR3 sequence reads: CASSLYRTNTGELFF. The CDR3 DNA reads as TGTGCCAGCAGTTTGTACAGAACGAACACCGGGGAGCTGTTTTTT. The gene calls are TRBV28 and TRBJ2-2, with no clear D. The CDR3 consists of 15 residues. Germline V gives CDR1 MDHEN, CDR2 SYDVKM. Trimming pared 3 bases from V and 0 bases from J, leaving 8 bases between.

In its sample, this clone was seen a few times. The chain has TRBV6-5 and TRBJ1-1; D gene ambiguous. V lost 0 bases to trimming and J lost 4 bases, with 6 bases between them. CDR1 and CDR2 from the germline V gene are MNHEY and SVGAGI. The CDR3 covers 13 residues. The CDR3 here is CASSYSIGTEAFF. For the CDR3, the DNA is TGTGCCAGCAGTTACTCGATCGGCACTGAAGCTTTCTTT.

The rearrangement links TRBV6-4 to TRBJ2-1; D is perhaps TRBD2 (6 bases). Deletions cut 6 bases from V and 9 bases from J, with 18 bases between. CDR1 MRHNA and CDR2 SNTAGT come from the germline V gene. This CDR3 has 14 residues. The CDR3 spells CASSPSEGAGEQFF. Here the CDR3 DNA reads TGTGCCAGCAGCCCCTCTGAAGGAGCGGGTGAGCAGTTCTTC.

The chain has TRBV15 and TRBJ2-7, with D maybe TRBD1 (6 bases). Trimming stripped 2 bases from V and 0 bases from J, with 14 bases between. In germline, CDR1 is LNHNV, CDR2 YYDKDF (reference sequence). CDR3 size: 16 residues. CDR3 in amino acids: CATSRSRDTVSYEQYF. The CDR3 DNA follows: TGTGCCACCAGCAGATCCCGGGACACAGTCTCCTACGAGCAGTACTTC.

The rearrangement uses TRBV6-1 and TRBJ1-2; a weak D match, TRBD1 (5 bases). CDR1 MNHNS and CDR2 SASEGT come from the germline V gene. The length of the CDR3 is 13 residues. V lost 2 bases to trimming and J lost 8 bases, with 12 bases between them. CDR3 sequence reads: CASSETGGGGYTF. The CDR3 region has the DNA TGTGCCAGCAGTGAAACAGGAGGAGGGGGCTACACCTTC.

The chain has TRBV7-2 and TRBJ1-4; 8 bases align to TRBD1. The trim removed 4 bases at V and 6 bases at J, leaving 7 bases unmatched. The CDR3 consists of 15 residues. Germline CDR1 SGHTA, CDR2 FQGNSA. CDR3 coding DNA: TGTGCCAGCAGCTCCGCAGGGGGCTGGGATGAAAAACTGTTTTTT. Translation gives CASSSAGGWDEKLFF.

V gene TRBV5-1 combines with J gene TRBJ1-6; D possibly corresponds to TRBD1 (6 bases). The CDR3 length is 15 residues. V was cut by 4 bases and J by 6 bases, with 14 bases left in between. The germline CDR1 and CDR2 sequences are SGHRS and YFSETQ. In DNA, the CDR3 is TGCGCCAGCAGCAGAGGGGAAGGGGGTAATTCACCCCTCCACTTT. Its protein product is CASSRGEGGNSPLHF.

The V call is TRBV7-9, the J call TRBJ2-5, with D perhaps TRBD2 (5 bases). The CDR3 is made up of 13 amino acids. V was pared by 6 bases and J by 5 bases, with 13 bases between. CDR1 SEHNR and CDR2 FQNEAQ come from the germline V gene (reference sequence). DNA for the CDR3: TGTGCCAGCAGTCCCCGGGGTGGGGAGACCCAGTACTTC. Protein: CASSPRGGETQYF.

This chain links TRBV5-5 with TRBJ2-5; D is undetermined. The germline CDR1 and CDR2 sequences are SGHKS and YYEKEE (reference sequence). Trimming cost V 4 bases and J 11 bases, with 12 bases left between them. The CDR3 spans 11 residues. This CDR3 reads CASSASVSQYF. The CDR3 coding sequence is TGTGCCAGCAGCGCATCAGTGTCACAGTACTTC.

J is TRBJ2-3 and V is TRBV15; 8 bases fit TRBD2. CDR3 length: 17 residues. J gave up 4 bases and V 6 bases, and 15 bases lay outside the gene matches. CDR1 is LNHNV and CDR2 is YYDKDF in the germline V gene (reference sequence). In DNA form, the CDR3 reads TGTGCCACCAGGACGGGGGGGGACTCAGTGGGCCCAGATACGCAGTATTTT. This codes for CATRTGGDSVGPDTQYF.